This record covers a single T cell receptor beta chain. In the original analysis: Reference gene primer amplification gave estimated nucleated cell counts. Profiled with immunoSEQ multiplex PCR; TCRdb holds only in-frame clones, not every one. D and trimming come from the DNA, and the V and J calls and clone size come from that table. This sample yields 190,000 or so clones, of which approximately 87% are seen a single time; approximately 0.88% belongs to the top ten. The data were obtained in a study of blood T cell repertoires in COVID-19. Whole-study context: The samples span acute and convalescent COVID-19 from the United States, Italy and Spain. T cells, B-cell-depleted T cells, or PBMCs provided the cDNA or gDNA that served as material.

Trimming removed 7 bases from V and 5 bases from J; junction bases left unmatched: 6. The CDR3 runs to 13 residues. The clonotype comes from a woman between 18 and 30 years old who had recovered from COVID-19. This chain joins TRBV12-3 or TRBV12-4 and TRBJ2-5, with 8 bases that match TRBD1. Sequencing was done on a sample of peripheral blood. The DNA of the CDR3 is TGTGCCAGCACCATGGACAGGGCGGAGACCCAGTACTTC. Residues: CASTMDRAETQYF.